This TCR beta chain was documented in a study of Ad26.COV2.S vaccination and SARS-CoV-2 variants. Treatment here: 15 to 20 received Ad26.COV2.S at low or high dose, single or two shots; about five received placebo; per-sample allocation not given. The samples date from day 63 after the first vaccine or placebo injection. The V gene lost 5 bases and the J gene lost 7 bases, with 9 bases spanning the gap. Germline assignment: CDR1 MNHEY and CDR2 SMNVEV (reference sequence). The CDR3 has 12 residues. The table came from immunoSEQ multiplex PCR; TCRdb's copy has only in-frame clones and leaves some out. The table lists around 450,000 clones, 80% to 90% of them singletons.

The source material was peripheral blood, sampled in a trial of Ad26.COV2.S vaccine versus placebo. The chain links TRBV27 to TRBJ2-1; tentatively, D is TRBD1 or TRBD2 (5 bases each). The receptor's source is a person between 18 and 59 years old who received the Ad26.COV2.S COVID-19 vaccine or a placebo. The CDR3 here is CASSAGRNEQFF. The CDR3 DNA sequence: TGTGCCAGCAGTGCAGGGAGAAATGAGCAGTTCTTC.